This T cell receptor beta chain was captured in a study of T cell responses to AZD1222 COVID-19 vaccine. The V gene end was trimmed by 3 bases and the J gene end by 6 bases; junction bases not matched to a gene: 2. The CDR3 sequence is 13 residues long. Looked up from germline, CDR1 is LGHDT and CDR2 is YNNKEL (reference sequence). Profiling relied on immunoSEQ multiplex PCR, and the TCRdb table lists in-frame clones only, not all of them. The sample yields 100,000 to 140,000 clones, about 90% seen once. Sequencing was performed on peripheral blood, taken 28 days after the second AZD1222 dose. This sequence joins TRBV3-1 (or the pseudogene TRBV3-2) and TRBJ2-1; the match to TRBD2 covers 7 bases. This TCR came from an adult who received the AZD1222 COVID-19 vaccine. The CDR3 region has the DNA TGTGCCAGCAGCCAGGGGGGGGTCAATGAGCAGTTCTTC. Encoded protein: CASSQGGVNEQFF.